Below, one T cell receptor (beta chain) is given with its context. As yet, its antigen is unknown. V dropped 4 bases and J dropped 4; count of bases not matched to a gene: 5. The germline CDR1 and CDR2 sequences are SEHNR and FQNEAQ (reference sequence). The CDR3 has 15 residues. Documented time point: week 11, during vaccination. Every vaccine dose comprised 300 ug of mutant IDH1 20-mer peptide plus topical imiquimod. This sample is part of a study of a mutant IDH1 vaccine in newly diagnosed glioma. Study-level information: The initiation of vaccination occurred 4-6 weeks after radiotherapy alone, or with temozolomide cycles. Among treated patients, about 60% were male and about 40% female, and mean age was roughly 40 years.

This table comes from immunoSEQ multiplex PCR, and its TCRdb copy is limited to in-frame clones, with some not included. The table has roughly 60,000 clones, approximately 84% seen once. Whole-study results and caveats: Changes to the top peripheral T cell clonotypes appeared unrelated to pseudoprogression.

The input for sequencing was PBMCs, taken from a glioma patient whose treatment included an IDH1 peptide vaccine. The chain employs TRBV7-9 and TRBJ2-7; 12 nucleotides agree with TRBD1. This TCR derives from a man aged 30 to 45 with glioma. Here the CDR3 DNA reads TGTGCCAGCAGCTGGCCGGGACAGGGGGCTTACGAGCAGTACTTC. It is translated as CASSWPGQGAYEQYF.